Presented here are 27 T cell receptor beta chains from one specimen sequenced in a study of T cell responses to AZD1222 COVID-19 vaccine. Repertoires were generated with immunoSEQ multiplex PCR, while TCRdb's copy carries only in-frame clones and drops some. The sample records over 85,000 clones, around 88% being singletons. This sample comprised peripheral blood, obtained on day 0 of AZD1222 vaccination. Receptors were obtained from an adult in good health.

The chain uses TRBV6-5 and TRBJ1-3; 8 nucleotides line up with TRBD1. The CDR3 sequence is 15 residues long. Germline CDR1 reads MNHEY; CDR2 reads SVGAGI. V shed 5 bases and J 6 bases; nucleotides not matched to a gene: 9. This chain's CDR3 is CASSRQGAGENTIYF. CDR3 in DNA: TGTGCCAGCAGTAGGCAGGGGGCAGGGGAAAACACCATATATTTT.

This clone has only one observation. The chain carries TRBV5-4 and TRBJ2-1; no firm D call. Germline V gene data show CDR1 as SGHNT and CDR2 as YYREEE (reference sequence). This CDR3 contains 17 residues. Trimming took 2 bases from V and 3 from J, leaving 18 bases between them. As DNA, the CDR3 is TGTGCCAGCAGCTTCCCCCAGATTGTCGGTTACTACAATGAGCAGTTCTTC. The encoded protein is CASSFPQIVGYYNEQFF.

This clone was observed a single time. The chain links TRBV5-1 to TRBJ1-2; D remains ambiguous. V lost 0 bases, J lost 4 bases, and 7 bases lay in between. The CDR3 runs 13 residues. CDR1 is SGHRS, CDR2 YFSETQ, per germline. The CDR3 here is CASSLGQSYGYTF. Here the CDR3 DNA reads TGCGCCAGCAGCTTGGGGCAGAGCTATGGCTACACCTTC.

V and J are TRBV19 and TRBJ2-7; 8 bases match TRBD1. The CDR3 consists of 17 residues. Germline CDR1 is LNHDA and CDR2 is SQIVND (reference sequence). V gave up 0 bases and J gave up 3 bases; unmatched junction bases: 10. The CDR3, as DNA: TGTGCCAGTAGTATAGACCAGGGGGCACTAGCCTTCTACGAGCAGTACTTC. Protein: CASSIDQGALAFYEQYF.

The V call is TRBV5-4, the J call TRBJ2-5, with a weak D call TRBD2 (7 bases). This CDR3 is 15 amino acids long. V was pared by 7 bases and J by 0 bases, with 16 bases between. CDR1 and CDR2 (germline): SGHNT, YYREEE (reference sequence). This CDR3 reads CASGGAAEYQETQYF. The CDR3 region has the DNA TGTGCCAGCGGGGGGGCAGCAGAGTACCAAGAGACCCAGTACTTC.

The V call is TRBV5-5, the J call TRBJ2-1, with D possibly being TRBD2 (5 bases). Germline V lookup: CDR1 SGHKS, CDR2 YYEKEE (reference sequence). Deletions cut 6 bases from V and 2 bases from J, with 15 bases between. The CDR3 covers 15 residues. The CDR3 DNA is TGTGCCAGCACCCTATCGGAGGCGGCCTACAATGAGCAGTTCTTC. Its protein is CASTLSEAAYNEQFF.

The chain has TRBV30 and TRBJ2-5; the D gene is possibly TRBD2 (6 bases). CDR1 is GTSNPN and CDR2 is SVGIG in the germline V gene (reference sequence). The V and J ends lost 8 bases and 5 bases respectively, with 18 bases between them. This CDR3 contains 13 residues. CDR3 in DNA: TGTGCCGGATCTACCTCGGAGGGGGAGACCCAGTACTTC. This encodes CAGSTSEGETQYF.

The V gene is TRBV14, the J gene TRBJ1-1; a weak D match, TRBD1 (5 bases). CDR3 size: 13 residues. CDR1 SGHDN and CDR2 FVKESK come from the germline V gene. Trimming took 4 bases from V and 1 from J, leaving 7 bases between them. CDR3 nucleotide sequence: TGTGCCAGCAGCCTAACAGGGAACACTGAAGCTTTCTTT. Translating it yields CASSLTGNTEAFF.

This clone has a single count. The chain uses TRBV3-1 (or the pseudogene TRBV3-2) and TRBJ2-1, with 9 bases aligning to TRBD2. J was trimmed by 0 bases and V by 7 bases; bases with no gene match: 7. The CDR3 length is 16 residues. Germline V gene lookup returns CDR1 LGHDT and CDR2 YNNKEL (reference sequence). The CDR3 DNA reads TGTGCCAGCACGGGTGCGGGAGGGAGCTCCTACAATGAGCAGTTCTTC. Its translation: CASTGAGGSSYNEQFF.

The count of this clone is one. The chain carries TRBV20-1 and TRBJ2-3; D is perhaps TRBD2 (7 bases). This CDR3 is 15 amino acids long. V was pared by 6 bases and J by 4 bases, with 20 bases between. Looked up from germline, CDR1 is DFQATT and CDR2 is SNEGSKA (reference sequence). In DNA form, the CDR3 reads TGCAGTGCGAGTCTCCTAGGGGGGGGTCCAGATACGCAGTATTTT. This encodes CSASLLGGGPDTQYF.

The chain is built from TRBV18 and TRBJ2-3, with D possibly called TRBD1 or TRBD2 (5 bases each). V gave up 3 bases and J gave up 2 bases, with 9 bases separating them. The CDR3 contains 14 residues. CDR1 and CDR2 (germline): KGHSH, LQKENI. The CDR3 here is CASSPIGTTDTQYF. The CDR3 DNA reads TGTGCCAGCTCACCTATTGGGACCACAGATACGCAGTATTTT.

The rearrangement uses TRBV5-1 and TRBJ2-4; D is perhaps TRBD1 (6 bases). In germline, CDR1 is SGHRS, CDR2 YFSETQ. Trimming left V 2 bases short and J 8 bases short, with 14 bases between. CDR3 length: 14 amino acids. The CDR3 coding sequence is TGCGCCAGCAGCTTCAGACAGGCTGGCGACATTCAGTACTTC. Protein: CASSFRQAGDIQYF.

This chain connects TRBV5-1 to TRBJ1-1; 10 bases line up with TRBD1. Trimming at V came to 6 bases and at J to 5 bases, leaving 7 bases not matched to a gene. Per the germline V gene, CDR1 is SGHRS and CDR2 is YFSETQ. There are 14 residues in the CDR3. The CDR3 sequence: CASTPGGQGTEAFF. In DNA, the CDR3 is TGCGCCAGCACCCCGGGGGGACAGGGGACTGAAGCTTTCTTT.

The V call is TRBV3-1 (or the pseudogene TRBV3-2), the J call TRBJ1-2, with a possible D match to TRBD1 (6 bases). V lost 1 base and J 5 bases, leaving 14 bases between the germline ends. CDR3 length equals 15 residues. Germline assignment: CDR1 LGHDT and CDR2 YNNKEL (reference sequence). In DNA, the CDR3 is TGTGCCAGCAGCCAAGTCGGGGGGCAGGGGTATGGCTACACCTTC. Its translation: CASSQVGGQGYGYTF.

The rearrangement uses TRBV11-3 and TRBJ2-1; no definite D call. Between the trimmed V and J ends, which lost 1 base and 15 bases, there was a span of 31 bases. The CDR3 covers 18 residues. Germline CDR1 reads SGHNT; CDR2 reads YENEEA. This CDR3 reads CASSLGVVGEKLTQKGFF. The CDR3 coding sequence is TGTGCCAGCAGCTTAGGGGTCGTCGGCGAGAAGCTTACTCAGAAGGGGTTCTTC. The whole variable domain, remainder taken from reference TRBV11-3 and TRBJ2-1, is EAGVVQSPRYKIIEKKQPVAFWCNPISGHNTLYWYLQNLGQGPELLIRYENEEAVDDSQLPKDRFSAERLKGVDSTLKIQPAELGDSAVYLCASSLGVVGEKLTQKGFFGPGTRLTVL.

The gene calls are TRBV28 and TRBJ1-2, with 12 bases that match TRBD1. With 6 bases clipped from V and 4 bases from J, the junction kept 9 bases outside the gene matches. The germline V gene encodes CDR1 MDHEN and CDR2 SYDVKM. There are 16 residues in the CDR3. The CDR3 spells CASRSGTGGFSYGYTF. The CDR3 nucleotides are TGTGCCAGCAGATCCGGGACAGGGGGCTTTAGCTATGGCTACACCTTC.

V gene TRBV4-2 combines with J gene TRBJ1-2; the D gene is possibly TRBD1 (5 bases). V lost 0 bases and J 4 bases, leaving 6 bases between the germline ends. Germline V lookup: CDR1 LGHNA, CDR2 YNFKEQ. This CDR3 has 13 amino acids. CDR3 nucleotide sequence: TGTGCCAGCAGCCAAGACGGGACCTATGGCTACACCTTC. This sequence encodes CASSQDGTYGYTF.

CDR3: CASSFRLSNQPQHF. CDR3 sequence (DNA): TGTGCCAGCAGTTTCAGGCTTAGCAATCAGCCCCAGCATTTT. The chain carries TRBV28 and TRBJ1-5; the D is unclear. Germline CDR1 is MDHEN and CDR2 is SYDVKM. This CDR3 contains 14 residues. The ends were cut back, 3 bases at V and 0 bases at J, with 6 bases in the middle.

The chain couples TRBV18 to TRBJ2-5; tentative D call: TRBD2 (7 bases). The CDR3 extends over 16 amino acids. V was cut by 0 bases and J by 3 bases, with 14 bases left in between. The germline V gene has CDR1 KGHSH and CDR2 LQKENI. The CDR3 loop reads CASSPPNGGRKETQYF. CDR3 nucleotide sequence: TGTGCCAGCTCACCACCGAACGGGGGGCGCAAAGAGACCCAGTACTTC.

The V call is TRBV7-9, the J call TRBJ1-1, with 9 bases matching TRBD1. The CDR3 extends over 16 amino acids. V gave up 1 base and J gave up 4 bases; unmatched junction bases: 7. Germline CDR1 SEHNR, CDR2 FQNEAQ (reference sequence). CDR3 nucleotides: TGTGCCAGCAGCTTAGACAGGGGGCGCGTAGGCACTGAAGCTTTCTTT. Residues: CASSLDRGRVGTEAFF.

V is TRBV15 and J is TRBJ2-5; tentatively, D is TRBD1 or TRBD2 (5 bases each). CDR3 length equals 14 residues. Germline lookup yields CDR1 LNHNV and CDR2 YYDKDF (reference sequence). Trimming took off 0 bases at V and 5 bases at J, with 10 bases between the two ends. The chain's CDR3 is CATSRDQGGETQYF. CDR3 sequence (DNA): TGTGCCACCAGCAGAGATCAGGGCGGGGAGACCCAGTACTTC.

The V gene is TRBV4-3, the J gene TRBJ1-2, with D tentatively TRBD1 (5 bases). There are 14 residues in the CDR3. V dropped 5 bases and J dropped 4 bases, with 14 bases sitting between them. Germline CDR1 reads LGHNA; CDR2 reads YSLEER. The CDR3 bases are TGCGCCAGCAGCTACTCAGGACAAGGCTATGGCTACACCTTC. Protein: CASSYSGQGYGYTF.

This clone has only one observation. The gene calls are TRBV10-3 and TRBJ1-4, with 7 bases matching TRBD1. The V and J ends lost 10 bases and 5 bases, in that order; junction bases with no gene match: 10. From germline, CDR1 is ENHRY and CDR2 SYGVKD. This CDR3 comprises 14 residues. The CDR3 loop reads CATRGAGENEKLFF. Here the CDR3 DNA reads TGTGCCACCAGGGGGGCAGGCGAGAATGAAAAACTGTTTTTT.

This clone appeared a single time. The chain carries TRBV10-3 and TRBJ1-2; D possibly corresponds to TRBD1 (5 bases). The V and J ends lost 2 bases and 1 base respectively, with 8 bases between them. CDR3 length: 14 amino acids. Germline values: CDR1 ENHRY, CDR2 SYGVKD. CDR3 sequence (DNA): TGTGCCATCAGTGAGGACAGCTTTAACTATGGCTACACCTTC. Translation gives CAISEDSFNYGYTF.

The rearrangement uses TRBV7-3 and TRBJ2-3; D might be TRBD1 (6 bases). This CDR3 contains 15 residues. The germline V and J ends were trimmed by 5 bases and 0 bases, with 12 bases remaining between them. Germline CDR1 SGHTA, CDR2 FQGTGA. The CDR3, as DNA: TGTGCCAGCAGCCCAGGACAGCTCAGCACAGATACGCAGTATTTT. It codes for CASSPGQLSTDTQYF.

V is TRBV28 and J is TRBJ2-5; 11 bases align to TRBD1. Per germline, CDR1 MDHEN and CDR2 SYDVKM. Trimming took 5 bases from V and 3 from J; bases not matched to a gene: 8. The CDR3 has 16 residues. CDR3 bases: TGTGCCAGCAGTACCCGGGACAGGGGGTTTGAAGAGACCCAGTACTTC. This translates into CASSTRDRGFEETQYF.

This chain connects TRBV7-2 to TRBJ1-5; D unresolved. V lost 1 base and J 6 bases, leaving 13 bases between the germline ends. Germline V gene lookup returns CDR1 SGHTA and CDR2 FQGNSA. The CDR3 has 15 residues. In DNA form, the CDR3 reads TGTGCCAGCAGCTTAGTCGGGGATTCGGTTCAGCCCCAGCATTTT. Protein sequence: CASSLVGDSVQPQHF.